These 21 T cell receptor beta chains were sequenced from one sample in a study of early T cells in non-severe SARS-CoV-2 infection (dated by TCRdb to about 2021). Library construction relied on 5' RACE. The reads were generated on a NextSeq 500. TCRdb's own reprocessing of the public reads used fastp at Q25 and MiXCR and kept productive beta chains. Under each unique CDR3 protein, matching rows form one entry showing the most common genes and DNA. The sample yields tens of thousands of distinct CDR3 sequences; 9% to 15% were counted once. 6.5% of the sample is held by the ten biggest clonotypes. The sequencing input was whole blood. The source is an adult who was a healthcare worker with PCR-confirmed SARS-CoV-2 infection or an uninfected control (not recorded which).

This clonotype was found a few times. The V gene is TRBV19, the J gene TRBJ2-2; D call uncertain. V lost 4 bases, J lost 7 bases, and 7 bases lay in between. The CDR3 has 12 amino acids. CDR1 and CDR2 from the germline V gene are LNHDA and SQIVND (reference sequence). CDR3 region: CASSTDYGELFF. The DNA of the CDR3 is TGTGCCAGTAGTACCGATTACGGGGAGCTGTTTTTT.

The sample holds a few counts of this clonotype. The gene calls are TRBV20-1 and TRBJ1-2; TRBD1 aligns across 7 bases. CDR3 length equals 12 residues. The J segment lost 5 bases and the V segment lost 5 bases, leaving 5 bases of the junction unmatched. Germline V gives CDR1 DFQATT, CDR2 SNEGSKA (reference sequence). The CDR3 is CSALTGDYGYTF. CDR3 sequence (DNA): TGCAGTGCTTTAACAGGGGATTATGGCTACACCTTC.

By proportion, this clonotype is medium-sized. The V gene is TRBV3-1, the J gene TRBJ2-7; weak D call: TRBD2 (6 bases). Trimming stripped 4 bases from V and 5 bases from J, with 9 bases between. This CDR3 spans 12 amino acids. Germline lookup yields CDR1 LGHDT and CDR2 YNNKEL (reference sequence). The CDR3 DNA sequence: TGTGCCAGCAGCCGGGGGGTTCACGAGCAGTACTTC. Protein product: CASSRGVHEQYF.

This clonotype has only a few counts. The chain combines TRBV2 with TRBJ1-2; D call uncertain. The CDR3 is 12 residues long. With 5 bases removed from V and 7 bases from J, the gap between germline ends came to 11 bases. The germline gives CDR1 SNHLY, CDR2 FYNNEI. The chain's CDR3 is CASSPQKFGYTF. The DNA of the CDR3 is TGTGCCAGCAGTCCCCAAAAGTTTGGCTACACCTTC.

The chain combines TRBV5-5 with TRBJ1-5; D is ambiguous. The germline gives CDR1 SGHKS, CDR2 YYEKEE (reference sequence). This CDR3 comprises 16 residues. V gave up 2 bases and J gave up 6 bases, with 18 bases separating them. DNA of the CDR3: TGTGCCAGCAGCTTTTGGCAGAGAACCCTCGGTCAGCCCCAGCATTTT. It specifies CASSFWQRTLGQPQHF.

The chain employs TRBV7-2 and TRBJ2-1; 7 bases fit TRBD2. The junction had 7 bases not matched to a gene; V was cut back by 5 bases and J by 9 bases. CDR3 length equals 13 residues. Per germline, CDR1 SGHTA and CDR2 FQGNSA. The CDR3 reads CASSRGVVGEQFF. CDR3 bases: TGTGCCAGCAGCCGGGGGGTCGTGGGTGAGCAGTTCTTC.

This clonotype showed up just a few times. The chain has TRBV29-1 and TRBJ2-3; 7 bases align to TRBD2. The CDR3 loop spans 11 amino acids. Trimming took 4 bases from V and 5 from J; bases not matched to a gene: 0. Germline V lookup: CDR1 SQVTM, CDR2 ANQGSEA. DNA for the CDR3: TGCAGCGTTGCGGGAGGAGATACGCAGTATTTT. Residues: CSVAGGDTQYF.

CDR3 in amino acids: CASSAGTGNYGYTF. The DNA of the CDR3 is TGTGCCAGCAGCGCAGGGACAGGGAACTATGGCTACACCTTC. The V gene is TRBV2, the J gene TRBJ1-2; the match to TRBD1 covers 9 bases. This CDR3 region has 14 residues. Germline CDR1 is SNHLY and CDR2 is FYNNEI. Trimming at V came to 6 bases and at J to 2 bases, leaving 4 bases not matched to a gene. Full variable domain (remainder filled in from reference TRBV2 and TRBJ1-2): EPEVTQTPSHQVTQMGQEVILRCVPISNHLYFYWYRQILGQKVEFLVSFYNNEISEKSEIFDDQFSVERPDGSNFTLKIRSTKLEDSAMYFCASSAGTGNYGYTFGSGTRLTVV.

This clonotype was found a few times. DNA for the CDR3: TGTGCCATCAGTGAGGGGGTCACCGGGGCTACTGAAGCTTTCTTT. Translation gives CAISEGVTGATEAFF. The V gene is TRBV10-3, the J gene TRBJ1-1, with D maybe TRBD1 (5 bases). Germline V gives CDR1 ENHRY, CDR2 SYGVKD. The CDR3 totals 15 residues. Trimming took 2 bases from V and 5 from J, leaving 15 bases between them.

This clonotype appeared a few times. The CDR3 is CATARDRFYEQYF. CDR3 in DNA: TGTGCCACCGCCAGGGACAGGTTCTACGAGCAGTACTTC. The chain combines TRBV2 with TRBJ2-7; 8 bases map to TRBD1. The CDR3 is made up of 13 amino acids. The V segment lost 10 bases and the J segment 3 bases; nucleotides outside the gene matches: 8. CDR1 and CDR2 from the germline V gene are SNHLY and FYNNEI.

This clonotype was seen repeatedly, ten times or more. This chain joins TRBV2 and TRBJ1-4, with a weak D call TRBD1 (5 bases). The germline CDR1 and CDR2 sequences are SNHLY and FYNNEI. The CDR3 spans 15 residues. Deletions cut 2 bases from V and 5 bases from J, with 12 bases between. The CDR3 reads CASSENRGLNEKLFF. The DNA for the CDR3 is TGTGCCAGCAGTGAAAATCGGGGACTAAATGAAAAACTGTTTTTT.

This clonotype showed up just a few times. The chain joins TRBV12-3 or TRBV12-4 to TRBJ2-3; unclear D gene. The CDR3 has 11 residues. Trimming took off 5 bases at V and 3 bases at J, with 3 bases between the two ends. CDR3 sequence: CASSQTDTQYF. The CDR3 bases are TGTGCCAGCAGTCAGACAGATACGCAGTATTTT.

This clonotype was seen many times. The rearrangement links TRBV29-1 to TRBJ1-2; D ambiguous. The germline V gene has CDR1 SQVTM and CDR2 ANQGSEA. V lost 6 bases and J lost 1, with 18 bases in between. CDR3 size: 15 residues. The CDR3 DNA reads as TGCAGCGTGGCACCGGAGAACATTCTTAACTATGGCTACACCTTC. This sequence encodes CSVAPENILNYGYTF.

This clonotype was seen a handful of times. As DNA, the CDR3 is TGTGCCAGCAGCCCGGGACCCGAAGGCACAGATACGCAGTATTTT. This codes for CASSPGPEGTDTQYF. The J gene is TRBJ2-3, the V gene TRBV3-1, with D perhaps TRBD1 or TRBD2 (5 bases each). CDR3 length: 15 amino acids. From germline, CDR1 is LGHDT and CDR2 YNNKEL (reference sequence). V lost 4 bases, J lost 1 base, and 12 bases lay in between.

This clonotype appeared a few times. The CDR3 protein is CASSLLQSRTDTQYF. CDR3 coding DNA: TGTGCCAGCAGTCTTCTACAGAGCCGCACAGATACGCAGTATTTT. The rearrangement uses TRBV27 and TRBJ2-3; D gene uncertain. CDR1 and CDR2 from the germline V gene are MNHEY and SMNVEV (reference sequence). CDR3 length: 15 amino acids. Trimming took off 5 bases at V and 1 base at J, with 13 bases between the two ends.

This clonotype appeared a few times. In DNA, the CDR3 is TGTGCCAGCAGCCTCCTGACAGGGGGAAGTATAACAGATACGCAGTATTTT. This translates into CASSLLTGGSITDTQYF. The genes are TRBV7-2 and TRBJ2-3, with 9 bases identical to TRBD1. Germline values: CDR1 SGHTA, CDR2 FQGNSA. The CDR3 has 17 residues. With V trimmed by 5 bases and J by 3 bases, 12 bases remained unmatched.

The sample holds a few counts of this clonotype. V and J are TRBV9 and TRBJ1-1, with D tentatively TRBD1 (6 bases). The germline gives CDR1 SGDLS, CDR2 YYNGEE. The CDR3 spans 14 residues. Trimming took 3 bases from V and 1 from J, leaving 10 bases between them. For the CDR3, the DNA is TGTGCCAGCAGCGCAGGGGAAGCGAACACTGAAGCTTTCTTT. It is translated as CASSAGEANTEAFF.

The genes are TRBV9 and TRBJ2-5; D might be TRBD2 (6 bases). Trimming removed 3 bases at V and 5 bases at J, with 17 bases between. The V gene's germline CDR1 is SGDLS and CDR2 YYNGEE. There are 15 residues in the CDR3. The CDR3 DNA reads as TGTGCCAGCAGCGCCACGGGACTCCCAGGGGAGACCCAGTACTTC. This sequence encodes CASSATGLPGETQYF. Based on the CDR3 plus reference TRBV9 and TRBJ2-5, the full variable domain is DSGVTQTPKHLITATGQRVTLRCSPRSGDLSVYWYQQSLDQGLQFLIQYYNGEERAKGNILERFSAQQFPDLHSELNLSSLELGDSALYFCASSATGLPGETQYFGPGTRLLVL.

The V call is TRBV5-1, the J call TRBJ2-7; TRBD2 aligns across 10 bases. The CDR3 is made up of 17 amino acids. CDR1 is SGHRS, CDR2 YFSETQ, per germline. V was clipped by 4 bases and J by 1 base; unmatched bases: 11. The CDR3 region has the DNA TGCGCCAGCAGCCAACCATCTAGCGGGAGTTGGTCCTACGAGCAGTACTTC. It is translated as CASSQPSSGSWSYEQYF.

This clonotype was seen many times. This CDR3 is CASSSRGLGEKLFF. As DNA, the CDR3 is TGTGCCAGCAGTTCCAGGGGTCTTGGGGAAAAACTGTTTTTT. This chain joins TRBV6-5 and TRBJ1-4; D is possibly TRBD1 (6 bases). CDR3 length: 14 residues. V was cut by 4 bases and J by 8 bases, with 14 bases left in between. Germline values: CDR1 MNHEY, CDR2 SVGAGI.

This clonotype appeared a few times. This CDR3 is CASSYGQLNYGYTF. The CDR3 DNA is TGTGCCAGCAGTTATGGGCAGCTGAACTATGGCTACACCTTC. The chain joins TRBV6-6 to TRBJ1-2; D call uncertain. The CDR3 consists of 14 residues. Between the trimmed V and J ends, which lost 3 bases and 2 bases, there was a span of 10 bases. In germline, CDR1 is MNHNY, CDR2 SVGAGI (reference sequence).